The 11 T cell receptor beta chains in this list originate from one sample, sequenced in a study of blood T cells in healthy people across ages. The second PCR ran about 6 to 11 cycles with a sample-barcoded 5' primer and J-beta primers. One entry per CDR3 protein results from TCRdb running MiXCR on the 5' RACE reads. The data contain around 800,000 distinct CDR3 sequences, 40% to 65% of them singletons. The sequenced sample consisted of blood. These TCRs come from a man older than 75 in good health.

This clonotype has just one count. The CDR3 does not close with the conserved phenylalanine or tryptophan, likely indicating a read error. The chain joins TRBV10-3 to TRBJ1-5; the match to TRBD1 covers 9 bases. The V segment lost 6 bases and the J segment 9 bases; nucleotides outside the gene matches: 15. The CDR3 is 16 residues long. CDR1 and CDR2 from the germline V gene are ENHRY and SYGVKD. CDR3 loop: CAISEPGQGTRGPQHL. The CDR3 bases are TGTGCCATCAGCGAACCGGGACAGGGCACTCGGGGGCCCCAGCATTTG.

The chain links TRBV11-2 to TRBJ2-5; 10 nucleotides align to TRBD2. J was trimmed by 5 bases and V by 1 base; bases with no gene match: 7. The length of the CDR3 is 16 residues. Germline assignment: CDR1 SGHAT and CDR2 FQNNGV. The CDR3 sequence: CASSLGLAGESETQYF. The DNA of the CDR3 is TGTGCCAGCAGCTTAGGGCTAGCGGGAGAATCCGAGACCCAGTACTTC.

This clonotype was observed a single time. The V gene is TRBV5-5, the J gene TRBJ2-7, with D perhaps TRBD1 (5 bases). Per germline, CDR1 SGHKS and CDR2 YYEKEE (reference sequence). V lost 3 bases, J lost 3 bases, and 22 bases lay in between. The CDR3 loop spans 17 amino acids. Here the CDR3 reads CASSWISGQRGYYEQYF. CDR3 coding DNA: TGTGCCAGCAGCTGGATCTCAGGGCAGCGCGGCTACTACGAGCAGTACTTC. Looking up the rest from reference TRBV5-5 and TRBJ2-7 gives the full variable domain: DAGVTQSPTHLIKTRGQQVTLRCSPISGHKSVSWYQQVLGQGPQFIFQYYEKEERGRGNFPDRFSARQFPNYSSELNVNALLLGDSALYLCASSWISGQRGYYEQYFGPGTRLTVT.

The rearrangement uses TRBV29-1 and TRBJ1-5, with D perhaps TRBD1 (5 bases). This CDR3 is 14 amino acids long. Trimming stripped 4 bases from V and 2 bases from J, with 12 bases between. CDR1 is SQVTM, CDR2 ANQGSEA, per germline. In DNA, the CDR3 is TGCAGCGTTGGGGAGGGAGGGGGCAATCAGCCCCAGCATTTT. It specifies CSVGEGGGNQPQHF.

The V call is TRBV6-5, the J call TRBJ2-7; D tentatively reads TRBD1 or TRBD2 (5 bases each). This CDR3 region has 15 residues. V was trimmed by 5 bases and J by 3 bases, leaving 17 bases between them. Per germline, CDR1 MNHEY and CDR2 SVGAGI. The CDR3 sequence: CASSRGVDFNYEQYF. For the CDR3, the DNA is TGTGCCAGCAGTAGGGGTGTGGACTTTAACTACGAGCAGTACTTC.

Notes on this clonotype: Germline and junction disagree at one end, which may indicate a read error. The chain has TRBV11-2 and TRBJ2-5; 11 nucleotides agree with TRBD2. Germline V gives CDR1 SGHAT, CDR2 FQNNGV. The CDR3 is 16 residues long. The CDR3, as DNA: TGTGCCGGCAGCTTAAGTAGCGGGAGGGCCGAAGAGACCCAGTACTTC. This gives the protein CAGSLSSGRAEETQYF.

The rearrangement uses TRBV4-1 and TRBJ2-4, with D possibly TRBD1 on 6 matching bases. The germline CDR1 and CDR2 sequences are MGHRA and YSYEKL. V dropped 0 bases and J dropped 3 bases, with 12 bases sitting between them. The CDR3 extends over 16 amino acids. The CDR3 DNA reads as TGCGCCAGCAGCCAAGAGCCAGGGGCCCTCAAAAACATTCAGTACTTC. Translating it yields CASSQEPGALKNIQYF.

The chain couples TRBV29-1 to TRBJ1-2; TRBD1 matches at 9 bases. Germline CDR1 SQVTM, CDR2 ANQGSEA. The CDR3 runs 17 residues. V trimming: 6 bases; J trimming: 4 bases; junction bases outside the gene matches: 18. CDR3 sequence reads: CSVRRRDRAERGYGYTF. The CDR3 nucleotides are TGCAGCGTCCGAAGGAGGGACAGGGCAGAGAGGGGCTATGGCTACACCTTC.

The chain has TRBV3-1 and TRBJ2-5; D uncertain. The CDR3 has 15 residues. Trimming left V 2 bases short and J 0 bases short, with 10 bases between. Germline lookup yields CDR1 LGHDT and CDR2 YNNKEL (reference sequence). Here the CDR3 DNA reads TGTGCCAGCAGCCAAAGGCTTATGTACCAAGAGACCCAGTACTTC. It specifies CASSQRLMYQETQYF.

The CDR3, as DNA: TGCAGTGCTAGAGCGGCCGGGCCGCGGGGGTTGGACGAGCAGTACTTC. It translates to CSARAAGPRGLDEQYF. This rearrangement joins TRBV20-1 to TRBJ2-7; TRBD2 aligns across 7 bases. The CDR3 extends over 16 amino acids. CDR1 and CDR2 (germline): DFQATT, SNEGSKA (reference sequence). Losses at the gene ends were 1 base for V and 5 bases for J; bases not matched to a gene: 14.

This sequence joins TRBV14 and TRBJ1-2; D may be TRBD1 (6 bases). Germline V lookup: CDR1 SGHDN, CDR2 FVKESK. The CDR3 is 15 amino acids. With 2 bases removed from V and 7 bases from J, the gap between germline ends came to 17 bases. CDR3 loop: CASSQTVGQRIGYTF. DNA for the CDR3: TGTGCCAGCAGCCAAACAGTGGGACAAAGGATTGGCTACACCTTC.